The text below deals with one T cell receptor (beta chain). Its antigen remains unidentified. This record comes from a study of OX40 agonist ivuxolimab in advanced cancers. About the study: Each patient was given ivuxolimab into a vein every 2 weeks, at 0.01 to 10 mg/kg. Prior anti-PD-1, anti-PD-L1 or anti-CTLA-4 therapy did not bar entry, and approximately 40% had some.

TCRdb's table, derived via immunoSEQ multiplex PCR, lists solely in-frame clones and lacks some. The repertoire holds about 60,000 clones, with roughly 86% as singletons. CDR3 size: 15 residues. The V and J ends lost 6 bases and 0 bases, in that order; junction bases with no gene match: 7. Germline-derived CDR1 and CDR2 are LNHDA and SQIVND (reference sequence). The study's findings and limits: At doses 0.1 to 3.0 mg/kg, CD4+ and CD8+ clones expanded.

The rearrangement uses TRBV19 and TRBJ1-1; 7 bases fit TRBD1. The sample was CD4+ or CD8+ T cells sorted from blood, taken in a trial of the OX40 agonist ivuxolimab. The TCR was taken from an adult with an advanced solid tumor such as melanoma, head and neck, liver or kidney cancer. The CDR3 DNA sequence: TGTGCCAGTAGGATATCGACAGGGTTGAACACTGAAGCTTTCTTT. It translates to CASRISTGLNTEAFF.